The rows below give T cell receptor beta chains drawn from one sample of a study of human T cells and chemical hapten exposure. TCRdb redid the calling of the reads with MiXCR, one entry per CDR3 protein. The sample has around 120,000 distinct CDR3 sequences, over 7% seen once. Sequenced material: whole blood. The receptor source for this set is a human donor in good health. Some clones in this sample may be carry-over from other donors' samples. Each CDR3 is given with its conserved first and last residue. The order of the fields is V gene, J gene, CDR3 protein.

TRBV12-3/TRBV12-4	TRBJ2-5	CASSLSGNRAFQETQYF
TRBV6-1	TRBJ2-5	CASSESRSSGETQYF
TRBV3-1	TRBJ2-7	CASSQVDKPYEQYF
TRBV6-1	TRBJ2-5	CASSEEEQETQYF
TRBV29-1	TRBJ2-2	CSVVGTGRAGELFF
TRBV12-3/TRBV12-4	TRBJ2-5	CASSSGRLAVQETQYF
TRBV2	TRBJ1-4	CAHDGGAGNREKLFF
TRBV24-1	TRBJ1-5	CATSDRGVNQPQHF
TRBV7-2	TRBJ2-2	CASSSMLLVGELFF
TRBV14	TRBJ1-2	CASSKVGATGAGYTF
TRBV27	TRBJ1-1	CASSSLGVLNTEAFF
TRBV19	TRBJ1-1	CASSIDRRQDYMNTEAFF
TRBV7-2	TRBJ2-1	CASSWGLAGGPGNEQFF
TRBV7-2	TRBJ1-5	CASSPSGGNQPQHF
TRBV11-3	TRBJ1-1	CASSCLRVNTEAFF
TRBV7-8	TRBJ1-4	CASRDRGQANEKLFF
TRBV25-1	TRBJ2-7	CASRNRDRGSEQYF
TRBV29-1	TRBJ2-3	CSVPDFPSTDTQYF
TRBV20-1	TRBJ2-2	CSALGTGPNTGELFF
TRBV7-6	TRBJ2-7	CASSLAEQRVYEQYF
TRBV5-1	TRBJ1-4	CASRAGQGVRYEKLFF
TRBV4-1	TRBJ1-5	CASSHGIQDQPQHF
TRBV6-5	TRBJ2-2	CASSYAGENTGELFF
TRBV20-1	TRBJ1-2	CSAARDREGKNGYTF
TRBV12-3/TRBV12-4	TRBJ2-1	CASSLRGLEQFF
TRBV10-3	TRBJ2-3	CAISEISATDTQYF
TRBV7-2	TRBJ2-3	CASRTGTSGSTDTQYF
TRBV5-1	TRBJ2-7	CASSLVGQDYEQYF
TRBV12-3/TRBV12-4	TRBJ1-1	CASSANTEAFF
TRBV7-2	TRBJ2-2	CASSFQENTGELFF
TRBV5-4	TRBJ1-3	CASRGNSGDTIYF
TRBV7-9	TRBJ2-3	CASSSGLRTGSDTQYF
TRBV7-9	TRBJ1-2	CASSLSDYYGYTF
TRBV6-5	TRBJ2-1	CASSTRLAGFNEQFF
TRBV12-3/TRBV12-4	TRBJ1-1	CASSFLSEAFF
TRBV19	TRBJ1-5	CASSSPRGANQPQHF
TRBV6-5	TRBJ1-1	CASHRRVGTEAFF
TRBV4-1	TRBJ1-1	CASSQVNSGQGGSEAFF
TRBV5-6	TRBJ1-2	CASRPGTGGYTF
TRBV18	TRBJ1-1	CASSARDRNTEAFF
TRBV7-6	TRBJ2-3	CASSLQPDGTDTQYF
TRBV12-3/TRBV12-4	TRBJ1-2	CASSTTNIHYPPYGYTF
TRBV10-3	TRBJ2-7	CATEGGLRNEQYF
TRBV3-1	TRBJ2-2	CASSQERQGLGELFF
TRBV7-9	TRBJ2-7	CASSLALVGEQYF
TRBV29-1	TRBJ1-1	CSVTGQVNTEAFF
TRBV5-1	TRBJ2-3	CASSSGSDTQYF